What follows is one T cell receptor beta chain and its context. What it binds is not known. The V gene's germline CDR1 is MNHGY and CDR2 SAAAGT. J gave up 9 bases and V 7 bases, and 14 bases lay outside the gene matches. The CDR3 is made up of 17 amino acids. The data originate from a study of cytomegalovirus exposure and HLA in healthy donors. The study's findings and limits: Because they were indistinguishable, some V segments, including TRBV6-2 and TRBV6-3, were excluded. Follow-up analysis later connected one missense variant in DCLRE1C with trimming of TCR beta V- and J-genes. Only CMV serostatus was available as immune exposure information.

The primer mix had 60 Vbeta and 13 Jbeta primers. Here immunoSEQ multiplex PCR was the method, and the copy in TCRdb shows in-frame clones only, minus some. Of 200,000 or so clones listed, roughly 84% were seen once; the top ten hold 0.26%. The receptor was isolated from a boy under 18 in good health and CMV-seronegative. The V call is TRBV6-8, the J call TRBJ2-1; the match to TRBD2 covers 14 bases. The sequencing input was PBMCs. CDR3 residues: CASTLSGTSGGGLEQFF. The CDR3 DNA reads as TGTGCCAGCACCCTCTCTGGGACTAGCGGGGGAGGACTTGAGCAGTTCTTC.